What follows are 21 T cell receptor beta chains derived from one specimen sequenced in a study of blood T cell repertoires in COVID-19. Here immunoSEQ multiplex PCR was the method, and the copy in TCRdb shows in-frame clones only, minus some. The repertoire has more than 150,000 clones, 70% to 90% of them found once; the top ten carry approximately 4%. Sequencing was carried out using peripheral blood. Source of these receptors: a woman aged 70-85 years with acute or convalescent COVID-19.

CDR3 in DNA: TGTGCCAGTAGTACCCGCGGACAGGGGAGAAGCAATCAGCCCCAGCATTTT. Translating it yields CASSTRGQGRSNQPQHF. This chain joins TRBV19 and TRBJ1-5; 9 nucleotides align to TRBD1. Germline V CDR1 and CDR2: LNHDA, SQIVND (reference sequence). The CDR3 is made up of 17 amino acids. V was pared by 4 bases and J by 1 base, with 8 bases of the junction left unmatched.

For this clone: Mismatch with germline at one junction end may stem from a read error. The genes are TRBV7-7 and TRBJ2-2; TRBD2 matches at 11 bases. This CDR3 is 17 amino acids long. The V gene's germline CDR1 is SSHAT and CDR2 FNYEAQ (reference sequence). CDR3 sequence (DNA): TGTGCTAGCAGCTTTTCTTCTAGCGGGAGGCAGACCGGGGAGCTGTTTTTT. This codes for CASSFSSSGRQTGELFF.

V gene TRBV4-2 combines with J gene TRBJ2-4, with 10 bases that match TRBD1. The CDR3 totals 18 residues. The V gene end was trimmed by 0 bases and the J gene end by 0 bases; junction bases not matched to a gene: 5. Germline loops: CDR1 LGHNA, CDR2 YNFKEQ. CDR3 in DNA: TGTGCCAGCAGCCAAGAATTGGGACAGGGGCTAGCCAAAAACATTCAGTACTTC. It yields the protein CASSQELGQGLAKNIQYF.

This rearrangement joins TRBV5-1 to TRBJ2-5; unclear D gene. V shed 4 bases and J shed 5 bases, with 12 bases lying between them. Looked up from germline, CDR1 is SGHRS and CDR2 is YFSETQ. This CDR3 region has 13 residues. Here the CDR3 DNA reads TGCGCCAGCAGCCCTGCGAGGTGGGAGACCCAGTACTTC. Residues: CASSPARWETQYF.

V usage is TRBV28 and J usage is TRBJ2-7; the match to TRBD2 covers 10 bases. The CDR3 totals 15 residues. Germline loops: CDR1 MDHEN, CDR2 SYDVKM. The J segment lost 3 bases and the V segment lost 6 bases, leaving 8 bases of the junction unmatched. The CDR3 reads CASRRGLAVFYEQYF. CDR3 DNA sequence: TGTGCCAGCAGACGTGGACTAGCGGTGTTCTACGAGCAGTACTTC.

The chain couples TRBV2 to TRBJ2-2; 7 bases line up with TRBD2. CDR3 length: 14 residues. Trimming took 5 bases from V and 11 from J; bases not matched to a gene: 11. The germline gives CDR1 SNHLY, CDR2 FYNNEI. The CDR3 DNA sequence: TGTGCCAGCAGTCCGGGGGGAACGTTCTTTGAGCTGTTTTTT. It is translated as CASSPGGTFFELFF.

This chain connects TRBV7-8 to TRBJ2-4; a possible D gene is TRBD2 (5 bases). The ends were cut back, 5 bases at V and 9 bases at J, with 17 bases in the middle. CDR1 SGHVS and CDR2 FQNEAQ come from the germline V gene. The CDR3 is 14 amino acids. CDR3: CASSREPGSGIQYF. The DNA for the CDR3 is TGTGCCAGCAGCCGAGAGCCGGGGTCGGGCATTCAGTACTTC.

V gene TRBV29-1 combines with J gene TRBJ1-1, with 10 nucleotides matching TRBD1. J lost 3 bases, V lost 7 bases, and 2 bases had no gene match. The CDR3 runs 12 residues. CDR1 and CDR2 (germline): SQVTM, ANQGSEA. This CDR3 reads CSAGQGDTEAFF. The CDR3 nucleotides read TGCAGCGCTGGACAGGGGGACACTGAAGCTTTCTTT. Together with reference TRBV29-1 and TRBJ1-1, the CDR3 gives the full variable domain: SAVISQKPSRDICQRGTSLTIQCQVDSQVTMMFWYRQQPGQSLTLIATANQGSEATYESGFVIDKFPISRPNLTFSTLTVSNMSPEDSSIYLCSAGQGDTEAFFGQGTRLTVV.

The rearrangement links TRBV9 to TRBJ1-2, with D perhaps TRBD1 (5 bases). Trimming took off 3 bases at V and 7 bases at J, with 7 bases between the two ends. The CDR3 is 11 amino acids. Germline V gene lookup returns CDR1 SGDLS and CDR2 YYNGEE. As DNA, the CDR3 is TGTGCCAGCAGCGAGGGGCTTGGCTACACCTTC. It codes for CASSEGLGYTF.

CDR3 nucleotide sequence: TGTGCTAGTGGCAGAGACAGGGTCGAGACCCAGTACTTC. It encodes CASGRDRVETQYF. The chain links TRBV12-5 to TRBJ2-5; 7 nucleotides agree with TRBD1. This CDR3 comprises 13 residues. Germline trimming cut 6 bases from V and 5 bases from J; bases unmatched to any gene: 6. Germline V lookup: CDR1 LGHNT, CDR2 FRNRAP.

This chain uses TRBV5-5 with TRBJ1-2, with D perhaps matching TRBD1 (6 bases). CDR3 length: 14 amino acids. V dropped 0 bases and J dropped 6 bases, with 12 bases sitting between them. CDR1 is SGHKS and CDR2 is YYEKEE in the germline V gene (reference sequence). This CDR3 is CASSLGAGANGYTF. The CDR3 DNA reads TGTGCCAGCAGCTTGGGGGCAGGGGCGAATGGCTACACCTTC.

The gene calls are TRBV5-6 and TRBJ2-3; the match to TRBD2 covers 12 bases. V lost 0 bases, J lost 5 bases, and 10 bases stayed unmatched. Germline CDR1 and CDR2: SGHDT and YYEEEE. CDR3 length equals 18 residues. The DNA of the CDR3 is TGTGCCAGCAGCTTGGCCCTCGATTCTAGCGGGGGGGGAGATACGCAGTATTTT. This translates into CASSLALDSSGGGDTQYF.

There are a few counts of this clone. J is TRBJ1-2 and V is TRBV29-1; D unresolved. This CDR3 contains 11 residues. The V end was cut by 4 bases, the J end by 6 bases, with 9 bases between. CDR1 and CDR2 from the germline V gene are SQVTM and ANQGSEA. The CDR3 DNA reads as TGCAGCGTTGTGGGAGAAGATGGCTACACCTTC. It codes for CSVVGEDGYTF.

The rearrangement uses TRBV7-2 and TRBJ1-4; TRBD1 matches at 8 bases. The ends lost 5 bases at V and 7 bases at J; junction bases unmatched: 9. Germline V gene lookup returns CDR1 SGHTA and CDR2 FQGNSA. The CDR3 contains 15 residues. The CDR3 DNA reads TGTGCCAGCAGCAAACACAGGGGGAGCGGTGAAAAACTGTTTTTT. Amino acid sequence: CASSKHRGSGEKLFF. Full variable domain (remainder filled in from reference TRBV7-2 and TRBJ1-4): GAGVSQSPSNKVTEKGKDVELRCDPISGHTALYWYRQSLGQGLEFLIYFQGNSAPDKSGLPSDRFSAERTGGSVSTLTIQRTQQEDSAVYLCASSKHRGSGEKLFFGSGTQLSVL.

The V call is TRBV7-2, the J call TRBJ2-1; 13 bases match TRBD2. The length of the CDR3 is 17 residues. Trimming removed 2 bases from V and 7 bases from J; junction bases left unmatched: 8. Germline CDR1 SGHTA, CDR2 FQGNSA. CDR3 sequence reads: CASSLNGLAGAANEQFF. The CDR3 nucleotides are TGTGCCAGCAGCTTAAACGGACTAGCGGGAGCAGCTAATGAGCAGTTCTTC.

A single count supports this clone. This chain joins TRBV6-2 or TRBV6-3 and TRBJ2-2, with 10 bases identical to TRBD2. The CDR3 is 16 residues long. From germline, CDR1 is MNHEY and CDR2 SVGEGT. Trimming cost V 6 bases and J 7 bases; bases outside gene matches: 11. CDR3 sequence reads: CASSSFASGGVGELFF. The CDR3 nucleotides are TGTGCCAGCAGCTCTTTCGCCAGCGGGGGGGTCGGGGAGCTGTTTTTT.

The chain is built from TRBV7-2 and TRBJ2-7; 11 bases align to TRBD2. The ends lost 6 bases at V and 9 bases at J; junction bases unmatched: 13. The CDR3 runs to 15 residues. The V gene's germline CDR1 is SGHTA and CDR2 FQGNSA. CDR3 sequence (DNA): TGTGCCAGCAGTGTTCCGGGACTAGCGGCCAAGACGCAGTACTTC. Amino acids: CASSVPGLAAKTQYF.

The J gene is TRBJ1-6, the V gene TRBV9; D perhaps matches TRBD1 (6 bases). V shed 2 bases and J shed 5 bases, with 8 bases lying between them. The CDR3 covers 14 residues. Germline assignment: CDR1 SGDLS and CDR2 YYNGEE. CDR3 protein: CASSVGADNSPLHF. In DNA, the CDR3 is TGTGCCAGCAGCGTGGGGGCGGATAATTCACCCCTCCACTTT.

The chain uses TRBV7-2 and TRBJ1-4, with 9 bases identical to TRBD1. Germline lookup yields CDR1 SGHTA and CDR2 FQGNSA. Trimming cost V 5 bases and J 7 bases; bases outside gene matches: 8. The CDR3 is 15 residues long. The CDR3 nucleotides are TGTGCCAGCAGCCCCGACAGGGGGGTGGGTGAAAAACTGTTTTTT. This encodes CASSPDRGVGEKLFF.

The chain joins TRBV5-1 to TRBJ2-2; 10 bases map to TRBD1. This CDR3 contains 15 residues. CDR1 and CDR2 (germline): SGHRS, YFSETQ. Trimming took 4 bases from V and 4 from J; bases not matched to a gene: 4. CDR3 sequence reads: CASSRTGGGTGELFF. CDR3 sequence (DNA): TGCGCCAGCAGCCGGACAGGGGGAGGCACCGGGGAGCTGTTTTTT.

The CDR3 DNA is TGTGCCAGTTCACTCGGGACAGTTTACGGCTACACCTTC. Its translation is CASSLGTVYGYTF. The chain carries TRBV19 and TRBJ1-2, with 7 bases matching TRBD1. The CDR3 covers 13 residues. J gave up 8 bases and V 8 bases, and 11 bases lay outside the gene matches. Germline V gene data show CDR1 as LNHDA and CDR2 as SQIVND (reference sequence).